This T cell receptor beta chain was obtained from a study of low-dose radiotherapy and immunotherapy resistance in tumors. Study-wide context: Treatment of Cohort 2 consisted of 1 Gy per fraction every two weeks, amounting to 13 Gy over 26 weeks. Oral administration of aspirin 300 mg daily occurred for four cycles, commencing at cycle 1 day 1.

TRAV- and TRBV-specific primers were used for first-strand cDNA, which covered alpha and beta chains. TCR amplification ran about 20 PCR cycles using constant-region and V-primer adapter primers. MiXCR, applied by TCRdb to the reads, yields one record per CDR3 protein. The table shows around 99,000 distinct CDR3 sequences, with just under 9.5% occurring only once. As to time point: before trial treatment. Ipilimumab, nivolumab, aspirin, low-dose cyclophosphamide and low-dose radiotherapy were administered to donors. Sequences were derived from PBMCs, sampled before treatment. The sequence was collected from a male donor with prostate cancer.

CDR3 nucleotide sequence: TGTGCCAGCAGTGAAGCGCGGACAGTCGAGACCCAGTACTTC. This codes for CASSEARTVETQYF. This rearrangement joins TRBV6-1 to TRBJ2-5, with D perhaps TRBD1 (6 bases). The length of the CDR3 is 14 residues. V lost 0 bases to trimming and J lost 5 bases, with 10 bases between them. CDR1 is MNHNS, CDR2 SASEGT, per germline.